This T cell receptor beta chain came from a study of Graves' ophthalmopathy and Graves' hyperthyroidism. RNA transcripts were the source from which TCR beta CDR3 regions were amplified. Amplification began with first-round RT-PCR using HTBI primers, then second-round multiplex PCR was performed. Via MiXCR, TCRdb re-called the multiplex PCR reads, giving one row per CDR3 protein. The top ten hold roughly 5.2% of the sample, which has under 200,000 distinct CDR3 sequences, 30% to 45% seen once. Presentation of ophthalmopathy in the donors involved moderate-to-severe activity, CAS ≥3, NOSPECS ≥4 and a duration under 3 months. V lost 6 bases and J 4 bases, leaving 18 bases between the germline ends. In germline, CDR1 is MNHEY, CDR2 SMNVEV (reference sequence). The CDR3 length is 15 residues.

Material for sequencing was peripheral blood. The V gene is TRBV27, the J gene TRBJ2-5; D uncertain. The sequence was obtained from a middle-aged woman with Graves' ophthalmopathy. Written as DNA, the CDR3 is TGTGCCAGCAGCCACACTTTTGTTAGTCCAGAGACCCAGTACTTC. This gives the protein CASSHTFVSPETQYF.